Below, 9 T cell receptor beta chains from the same sample are listed, as sequenced in a study of blood T cell repertoires in COVID-19. Generated by immunoSEQ multiplex PCR, the TCRdb table keeps only in-frame clones and is missing some. This sample has under 75,000 clones; about 90% occur once, and the top ten carry roughly 18%. Sequenced: peripheral blood. The source is a woman older than 75 with active COVID-19.

The V and J genes are TRBV3-1 (or the pseudogene TRBV3-2) and TRBJ1-2; maybe TRBD1 (6 bases). Trimming removed 1 base at V and 4 bases at J, with 10 bases between. The CDR3 is 14 residues long. Germline V gene data show CDR1 as LGHDT and CDR2 as YNNKEL (reference sequence). The CDR3 sequence is CASSQGTGSYGYTF. In DNA form, the CDR3 reads TGTGCCAGCAGCCAAGGTACAGGGAGCTATGGCTACACCTTC.

Worth noting for this clone: Mismatch with germline at one junction end may stem from a read error. The CDR3 spells CASSLGAAPYNEQFF. Written as DNA, the CDR3 is TGTGCTAGCAGCTTAGGAGCGGCACCCTACAATGAGCAGTTCTTC. V is TRBV7-7 and J is TRBJ2-1; TRBD2 might be the D (5 bases). Germline V lookup: CDR1 SSHAT, CDR2 FNYEAQ (reference sequence). The CDR3 consists of 15 residues.

The chain employs TRBV7-3 and TRBJ2-2; 10 positions agree with TRBD1. The germline CDR1 and CDR2 sequences are SGHTA and FQGTGA. With 5 bases clipped from V and 7 bases from J, the junction kept 4 bases outside the gene matches. This CDR3 is built from 14 residues. CDR3 in amino acids: CASSRDRGHGELFF. CDR3 nucleotides: TGTGCCAGCAGCCGGGACAGGGGACACGGGGAGCTGTTTTTT.

This rearrangement joins TRBV11-1 to TRBJ1-2; D uncertain. Trimming left V 4 bases short and J 2 bases short, with 5 bases between. The germline CDR1 and CDR2 sequences are SGHAT and FQDESV (reference sequence). The CDR3 is made up of 12 amino acids. The CDR3, as DNA: TGTGCCAGCAGCTCGGGAAACTATGGCTACACCTTC. It codes for CASSSGNYGYTF.

The gene calls are TRBV5-1 and TRBJ2-3; 8 nucleotides match TRBD2. The CDR3 runs to 15 residues. V lost 5 bases to trimming and J lost 5 bases; unmatched junction nucleotides: 10. The germline V gene has CDR1 SGHRS and CDR2 YFSETQ. In DNA, the CDR3 is TGCGCCAGCAGATTCGGGACTAGTCTAATAGATACGCAGTATTTT. Encoded protein: CASRFGTSLIDTQYF.

This chain uses TRBV2 with TRBJ2-7; a weak D match, TRBD1 (6 bases). The CDR3 runs 14 residues. Looked up from germline, CDR1 is SNHLY and CDR2 is FYNNEI. The V end was cut by 6 bases, the J end by 0 bases, with 12 bases between. The CDR3 bases are TGTGCCAGCAGGCACAGGGCGAACTCCTACGAGCAGTACTTC. Its protein is CASRHRANSYEQYF.

The chain is built from TRBV19 and TRBJ2-7; 8 bases match TRBD2. The V gene end was trimmed by 0 bases and the J gene end by 1 base; junction bases not matched to a gene: 2. CDR1 and CDR2 from the germline V gene are LNHDA and SQIVND (reference sequence). This CDR3 has 15 amino acids. CDR3 amino acids: CASSIDAGGSYEQYF. CDR3 coding DNA: TGTGCCAGTAGTATAGATGCGGGGGGTTCCTACGAGCAGTACTTC.

J is TRBJ2-1 and V is TRBV6-2 or TRBV6-3; 8 bases map to TRBD2. The CDR3 has 16 amino acids. Germline CDR1 is MNHEY and CDR2 is SVGEGT. V lost 2 bases to trimming and J lost 0 bases; unmatched junction nucleotides: 3. The CDR3 bases are TGTGCCAGCAGTTACGGCGGGGGGAACTCCTACAATGAGCAGTTCTTC. This codes for CASSYGGGNSYNEQFF.

This chain's CDR3 is CAAQTRGYGYTF. Here the CDR3 DNA reads TGTGCCGCACAAACACGGGGGTATGGCTACACCTTC. The chain couples TRBV28 to TRBJ1-2; perhaps TRBD1 as D (5 bases). V lost 11 bases to trimming and J lost 5 bases, with 15 bases between them. Germline V gene data show CDR1 as MDHEN and CDR2 as SYDVKM. The CDR3 runs to 12 residues.